The 9 T cell receptor beta chains presented below share a single source sample, sequenced in a study of blood T cell repertoires in COVID-19. The data were produced by immunoSEQ multiplex PCR, yet TCRdb's version contains in-frame clones alone and is incomplete. The sample has about 280,000 clones, under 90% seen once. The sequencing sample was made of PBMCs or T cells enriched from blood (not recorded which). These receptors all come from a woman aged 60-70 years who had recovered from COVID-19.

The sample holds a few counts of this clone. This chain links TRBV2 with TRBJ1-1; TRBD1 matches at 7 bases. Looked up from germline, CDR1 is SNHLY and CDR2 is FYNNEI. This CDR3 has 15 residues. V was clipped by 2 bases and J by 1 base; unmatched bases: 4. This chain's CDR3 is CASSEYGQENTEAFF. The CDR3, as DNA: TGTGCCAGCAGTGAATATGGACAGGAGAACACTGAAGCTTTCTTT.

V gene TRBV5-6 combines with J gene TRBJ2-1, with a tentative D call TRBD1 (5 bases). Trimming shortened V by 6 bases and J by 6 bases, and 13 bases separated the two germline ends. Looked up from germline, CDR1 is SGHDT and CDR2 is YYEEEE. The CDR3 length is 13 residues. The CDR3: CASNQGYLNEQFF. The CDR3 DNA follows: TGTGCCAGCAATCAGGGCTACCTCAATGAGCAGTTCTTC.

V usage is TRBV6-5 and J usage is TRBJ1-1, with D uncertain. The CDR3 loop spans 14 amino acids. Germline lookup yields CDR1 MNHEY and CDR2 SVGAGI. V lost 5 bases and J lost 2, with 12 bases in between. The CDR3 is CASSPTGRNTEAFF. The CDR3 nucleotides are TGTGCCAGCAGTCCCACTGGTCGCAACACTGAAGCTTTCTTT.

In this sample, this clone turned up once. The chain combines TRBV28 with TRBJ1-1; D is ambiguous. This CDR3 is built from 16 residues. The germline V gene encodes CDR1 MDHEN and CDR2 SYDVKM. V lost 1 base to trimming and J lost 9 bases, with 21 bases between them. CDR3 protein: CASSLYRRAPASKAFF. CDR3 DNA sequence: TGTGCCAGCAGTTTATACCGCCGCGCCCCCGCGTCTAAAGCTTTCTTT.

V is TRBV7-3 and J is TRBJ2-3; 7 nucleotides line up with TRBD2. V lost 2 bases and J lost 1; bases outside the gene matches: 0. In germline, CDR1 is SGHTA, CDR2 FQGTGA. The CDR3 is 14 residues long. CDR3 bases: TGTGCCAGCAGCTTACTAGCGGGCACAGATACGCAGTATTTT. Translated: CASSLLAGTDTQYF.

The chain employs TRBV28 and TRBJ2-7, with a weak D call TRBD2 (5 bases). CDR3 size: 14 residues. From germline, CDR1 is MDHEN and CDR2 SYDVKM. Trimming removed 4 bases at V and 10 bases at J, with 20 bases between. CDR3 DNA sequence: TGTGCCAGCAGTTCCTACCTAGATGAGGGAGAACAGTACTTC. It encodes CASSSYLDEGEQYF.

The chain couples TRBV10-3 to TRBJ2-3, with D perhaps matching TRBD2 (5 bases). Looked up from germline, CDR1 is ENHRY and CDR2 is SYGVKD. Trimming shortened V by 4 bases and J by 5 bases, and 10 bases separated the two germline ends. This CDR3 is built from 13 residues. This CDR3 is CAISAFREDTQYF. CDR3 in DNA: TGTGCCATCAGTGCCTTCCGGGAAGATACGCAGTATTTT.

This chain connects TRBV30 to TRBJ2-2; 7 bases map to TRBD2. Per the germline V gene, CDR1 is GTSNPN and CDR2 is SVGIG (reference sequence). This CDR3 region has 19 residues. After removal of 4 bases from V and 2 bases from J, the junction contained 19 bases not matched to a gene. The CDR3 DNA follows: TGTGCCTGGAAGGCAGTTGGAGGGAGGGAACACCGAAACACCGGGGAGCTGTTTTTT. Protein product: CAWKAVGGREHRNTGELFF.

J is TRBJ2-7 and V is TRBV18; TRBD2 agrees at 11 bases. Looked up from germline, CDR1 is KGHSH and CDR2 is LQKENI. CDR3 length: 15 amino acids. The ends lost 6 bases at V and 5 bases at J; junction bases unmatched: 9. The CDR3 reads CASSRTLAGVDEQYF. The CDR3 DNA follows: TGTGCCAGCTCCCGGACACTAGCGGGGGTCGACGAGCAGTACTTC.